The T cell receptor (beta chain) described here comes from a study of CD8 T cells in Susac syndrome. Overall study: Sequenced Susac syndrome patients included about six with active disease and eight who were in remission. There were Susac syndrome patients who were therapy-naive at blood draw, others on corticosteroids, and others on intravenous immunoglobulin alone.

RNA, at roughly 0.5 to 1 ug, was reverse transcribed with random hexamers. The amplification used immunoSEQ multiplex PCR on TCR beta CDR3; it spanned 54 Vbeta and 13 Jbeta. TCRdb independently ran MiXCR on the immunoSEQ multiplex PCR reads; one entry per CDR3 protein. The table records about 240,000 distinct CDR3 sequences, about 96% of them present only once. The study, taken as a whole, reports: The Susac syndrome CD4+ T cell repertoires displayed no clonal expansion.

With regard to this clonotype: What it binds is not known.

Germline assignment: CDR1 DFQATT and CDR2 SNEGSKA (reference sequence). CDR3 length: 13 amino acids. Trimming shortened V by 5 bases and J by 3 bases, and 11 bases separated the two germline ends. This rearrangement joins TRBV20-1 to TRBJ2-1, with D maybe TRBD1 (6 bases). This receptor was taken from a human donor with Susac syndrome. The material sequenced was CD4+ T cells from PBMCs. For the CDR3, the DNA is TGCAGTGCTTCCAGGGGCTACTACAATGAGCAGTTCTTC. It specifies CSASRGYYNEQFF.